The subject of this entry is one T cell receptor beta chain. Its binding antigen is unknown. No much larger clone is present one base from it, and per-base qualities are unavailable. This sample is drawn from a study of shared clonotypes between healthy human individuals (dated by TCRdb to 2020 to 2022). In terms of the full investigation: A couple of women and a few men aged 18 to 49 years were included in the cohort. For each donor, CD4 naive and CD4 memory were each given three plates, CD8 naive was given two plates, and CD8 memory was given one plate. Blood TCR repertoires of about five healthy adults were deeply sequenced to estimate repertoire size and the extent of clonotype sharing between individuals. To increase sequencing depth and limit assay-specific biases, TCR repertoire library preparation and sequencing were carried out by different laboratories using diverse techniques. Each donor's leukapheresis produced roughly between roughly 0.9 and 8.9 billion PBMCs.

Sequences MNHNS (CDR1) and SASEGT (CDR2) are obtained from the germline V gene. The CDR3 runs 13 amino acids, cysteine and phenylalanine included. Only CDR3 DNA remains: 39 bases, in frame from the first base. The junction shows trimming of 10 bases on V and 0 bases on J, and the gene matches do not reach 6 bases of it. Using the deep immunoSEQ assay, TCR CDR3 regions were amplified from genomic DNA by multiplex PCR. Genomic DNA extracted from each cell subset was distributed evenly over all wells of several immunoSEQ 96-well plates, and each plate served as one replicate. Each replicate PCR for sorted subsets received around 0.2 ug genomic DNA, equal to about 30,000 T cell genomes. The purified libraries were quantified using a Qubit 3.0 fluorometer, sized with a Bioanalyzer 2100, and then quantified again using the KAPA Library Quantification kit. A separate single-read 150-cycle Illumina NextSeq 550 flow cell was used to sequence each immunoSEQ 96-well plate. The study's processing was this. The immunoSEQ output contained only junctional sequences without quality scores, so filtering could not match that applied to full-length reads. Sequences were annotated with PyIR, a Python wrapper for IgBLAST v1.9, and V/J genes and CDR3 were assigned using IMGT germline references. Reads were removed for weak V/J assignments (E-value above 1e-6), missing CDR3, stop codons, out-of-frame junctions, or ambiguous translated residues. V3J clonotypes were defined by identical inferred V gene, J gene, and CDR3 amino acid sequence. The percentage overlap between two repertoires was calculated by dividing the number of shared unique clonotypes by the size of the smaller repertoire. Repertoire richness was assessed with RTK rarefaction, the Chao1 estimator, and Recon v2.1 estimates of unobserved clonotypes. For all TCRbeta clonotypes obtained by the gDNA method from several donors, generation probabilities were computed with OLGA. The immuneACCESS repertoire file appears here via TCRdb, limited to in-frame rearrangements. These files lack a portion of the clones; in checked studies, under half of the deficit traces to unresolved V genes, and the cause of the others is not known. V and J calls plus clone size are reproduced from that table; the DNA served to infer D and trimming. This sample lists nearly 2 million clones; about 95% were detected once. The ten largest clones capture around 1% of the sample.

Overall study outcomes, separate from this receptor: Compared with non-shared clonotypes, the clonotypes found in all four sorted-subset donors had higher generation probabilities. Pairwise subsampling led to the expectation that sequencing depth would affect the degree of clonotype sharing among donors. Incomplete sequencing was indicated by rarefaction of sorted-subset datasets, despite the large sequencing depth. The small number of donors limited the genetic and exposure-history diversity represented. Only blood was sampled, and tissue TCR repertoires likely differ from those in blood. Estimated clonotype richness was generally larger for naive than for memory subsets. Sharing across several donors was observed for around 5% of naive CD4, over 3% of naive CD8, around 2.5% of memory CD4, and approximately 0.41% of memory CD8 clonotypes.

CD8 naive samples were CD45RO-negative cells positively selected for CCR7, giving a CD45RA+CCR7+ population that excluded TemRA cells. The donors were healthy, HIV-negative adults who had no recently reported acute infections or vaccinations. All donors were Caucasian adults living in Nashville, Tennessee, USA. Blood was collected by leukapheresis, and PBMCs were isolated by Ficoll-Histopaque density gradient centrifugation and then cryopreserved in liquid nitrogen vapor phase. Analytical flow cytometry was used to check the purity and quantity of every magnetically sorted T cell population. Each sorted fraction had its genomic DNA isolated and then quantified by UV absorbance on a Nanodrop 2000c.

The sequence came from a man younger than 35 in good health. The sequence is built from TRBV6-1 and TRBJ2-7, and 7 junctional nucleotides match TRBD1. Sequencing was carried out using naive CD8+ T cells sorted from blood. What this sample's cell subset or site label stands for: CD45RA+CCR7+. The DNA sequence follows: TGTGCCACCCGGGACAGTAGCTCCTACGAGCAGTACTTC. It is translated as CATRDSSSYEQYF.